This T cell receptor (beta chain) was sequenced during a study of blood T cells in healthy people across ages. PCR was performed a second time for about 7 to 11 cycles using a sample-barcoded 5' primer and a J-beta primer mix. TCRdb re-analysed the 5' RACE reads in MiXCR, keeping a single row per CDR3 protein. The data contain hundreds of thousands of distinct CDR3 sequences, more than 55% of them singletons. This clonotype was picked up a small number of times. Germline V gene sequence: CDR1 SGHTA, CDR2 FQGTGA. J was trimmed by 2 bases and V by 0 bases; bases with no gene match: 3. The CDR3 totals 17 residues.

The sequencing sample was made of blood. The clonotype was recovered from a man in his forties in good health. V and J are TRBV7-3 and TRBJ2-3, with 12 bases aligning to TRBD2. The CDR3 region has the DNA TGTGCCAGCAGCTTAACCACTAGCGGGGGGATCACAGATACGCAGTATTTT. Translating it yields CASSLTTSGGITDTQYF.